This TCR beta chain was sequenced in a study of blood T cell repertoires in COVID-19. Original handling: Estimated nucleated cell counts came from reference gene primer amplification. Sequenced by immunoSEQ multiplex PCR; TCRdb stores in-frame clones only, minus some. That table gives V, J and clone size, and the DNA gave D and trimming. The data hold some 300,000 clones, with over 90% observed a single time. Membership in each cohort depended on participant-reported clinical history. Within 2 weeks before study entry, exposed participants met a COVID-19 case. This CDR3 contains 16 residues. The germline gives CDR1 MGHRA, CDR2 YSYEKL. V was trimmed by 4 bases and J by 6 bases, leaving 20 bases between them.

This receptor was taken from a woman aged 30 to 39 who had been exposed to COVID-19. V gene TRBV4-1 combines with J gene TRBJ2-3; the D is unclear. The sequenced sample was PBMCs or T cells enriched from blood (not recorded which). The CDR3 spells CASSPSKRGATDTQYF. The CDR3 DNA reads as TGCGCCAGCAGCCCGTCCAAGCGCGGCGCCACGGATACGCAGTATTTT.